This TCR beta chain was sequenced for a study of CD4+ T cells in melanoma. Study conclusions and caveats: CD8+ T cell, macrophage and B cell function reportedly correlated with neoantigen-specific CD4+ T cells. Reportedly, melanoma neoantigen-specific CD4+ T cells showed varied differentiation states.

V lost 0 bases to trimming and J lost 7 bases; unmatched junction nucleotides: 3. The CDR3 loop spans 14 amino acids. Germline loops: CDR1 SGHRS, CDR2 YFSETQ. This clone occurred once. The antigen remains unidentified. Profiling relied on immunoSEQ multiplex PCR, and the TCRdb table lists in-frame clones only, not all of them. Found here are about 55,000 clones, roughly three quarters of them singletons; the top ten hold 4.5% to 6%. The rearrangement uses TRBV5-1 and TRBJ1-4, with TRBD1 matching over 7 bases. The sequenced material came from tumor tissue. The receptor comes from a human donor with melanoma. The CDR3 protein is CASSLAGGIEKLFF. CDR3 nucleotide sequence: TGCGCCAGCAGCTTGGCAGGGGGAATTGAAAAACTGTTTTTT.